This T cell receptor beta chain derives from a study of STAT3 mutations in large granular lymphocyte leukemia. The CDR3 covers 12 residues. The germline V gene encodes CDR1 SGDLS and CDR2 YYNGEE. With 3 bases removed from V and 10 bases from J, the gap between germline ends came to 11 bases. Repertoires were generated with immunoSEQ multiplex PCR, while TCRdb's copy carries only in-frame clones and drops some. Altogether 35,000 to 40,000 clones are present, roughly 84% being singletons, with the ten largest covering more than 0.4%. As to this clone: The antigen remains undetermined.

Overall study results and limits: In T-cell large granular lymphocyte leukemia, about half of patients showed multiple immunodominant subclonotypes.

What was sequenced was PBMCs. This clonotype was obtained from a human donor with T large granular lymphocyte leukemia. Some clones in this sample may be carry-over from other donors' samples. V usage is TRBV9 and J usage is TRBJ2-1; the D gene is possibly TRBD2 (5 bases). The CDR3 DNA follows: TGTGCCAGCAGCGGTAGCGTAGCAGAGCAGTTCTTC. Its protein is CASSGSVAEQFF.